This T cell receptor beta chain was profiled in a study of CD8+ T cells in alopecia areata. About the study: Treated patients were given 5 to 10 mg oral tofacitinib twice daily. Study-level findings and limits: While patients received tofacitinib, many expanded lesional clones remained present in scalp and blood. Sequence data from scalp samples additionally include resident alphabeta T cells of normal skin.

RNA was extracted and reverse transcribed into cDNA as the sequencing template. The assay was immunoSEQ multiplex PCR, and TCRdb's table has in-frame clones only and misses some. The sample includes tens of thousands of clones, just over 70% of them seen just once. Germline V gene lookup returns CDR1 LGHNA and CDR2 YSLEER. Trimming took 2 bases from V and 4 from J, leaving 14 bases between them. This CDR3 is 15 amino acids long. Regarding this clone: Its antigen is not known.

Treatment: oral pan-JAK inhibitor, 5-10 mg twice daily. PBMC-derived CD4+ and CD8+ T cells were sorted. This receptor was obtained from a human donor with alopecia areata. The sequencing used CD8+ T cells sorted from blood, collected around week 46, from a patient treated with tofacitinib. This chain joins TRBV4-3 and TRBJ1-1; D ambiguous. CDR3 bases: TGCGCCAGCAGCCAAAGCGAGTTTGGGTCCACTGAAGCTTTCTTT. Encoded protein: CASSQSEFGSTEAFF.